These 2 T cell receptor beta chains originate from one sample sequenced in a study of type 1 and type 2 diabetes patients. Amplification started from genomic DNA. Amplification of the beta chain CDR3 used 30 forward and 13 reverse multiplex primers. TCRdb used MiXCR to reprocess the multiplex PCR reads, holding one entry per CDR3 protein. The sample lists about 290,000 distinct CDR3 sequences; over 45% were seen once. The sample was peripheral blood mononuclear cells (PBMCs). These receptors were obtained from a man aged 18 to 29 with type 2 diabetes.

This chain joins TRBV18 and TRBJ2-2, with D unclear. Deletions cut 1 base from V and 2 bases from J, with 8 bases between. Per germline, CDR1 KGHSH and CDR2 LQKENI. The CDR3 covers 15 residues. The CDR3 loop reads CASSPQTGNTGELFF. The CDR3 DNA sequence: TGTGCCAGCTCACCACAGACCGGAAACACCGGGGAGCTGTTTTTT.

This rearrangement joins TRBV7-3 to TRBJ2-7; D call uncertain. This CDR3 comprises 11 residues. V lost 6 bases and J 4 bases, leaving 7 bases between the germline ends. Germline V lookup: CDR1 SGHTA, CDR2 FQGTGA. The CDR3 DNA sequence: TGTGCCAGCAGACGTCTTTACGAGCAGTACTTC. Translated: CASRRLYEQYF.